A single sample gave rise to the 16 T cell receptor beta chains below, sequenced in a study of HIV-infected patients and healthy controls (dated 2014 in TCRdb). Preparation of the library involved 5' RACE. This sample was sequenced with an Illumina MiSeq. The public sequencing data were trimmed at Q25 with fastp and processed into clonotypes with MiXCR by TCRdb, which kept only in-frame beta chains. All rows with the same CDR3 protein become a single entry with the most common DNA and genes. The sample includes approximately 67,000 distinct CDR3 sequences, with roughly a sixth observed a single time. Under 6.5% of the sample lies in the top ten. Sequencing was done on a sample of CD4+ T cells from blood. The receptors here all came from a human donor in good health.

V usage is TRBV20-1 and J usage is TRBJ2-3, with TRBD2 matching 8 bases. Germline CDR1 DFQATT, CDR2 SNEGSKA (reference sequence). The junction had 13 bases not matched to a gene; V was cut back by 5 bases and J by 3 bases. CDR3 length equals 16 residues. As DNA, the CDR3 is TGCAGTGCTCACAATCCCGGGACTAGGGCGACAGATACGCAGTATTTT. Translation gives CSAHNPGTRATDTQYF.

This clonotype was found a few times. The J gene is TRBJ2-1, the V gene TRBV11-2, with TRBD1 identical over 7 bases. Germline V lookup: CDR1 SGHAT, CDR2 FQNNGV. This CDR3 has 16 amino acids. V gave up 2 bases and J gave up 5 bases; unmatched junction bases: 9. Written as DNA, the CDR3 is TGTGCCAGCAGCTTAAGGGGGCGGACCTTCCACAATGAGCAGTTCTTC. This codes for CASSLRGRTFHNEQFF.

This clonotype appeared a few times. The chain has TRBV4-3 and TRBJ2-7; TRBD1 matches 8 bases. The V segment lost 1 base and the J segment 2 bases; nucleotides outside the gene matches: 4. This CDR3 is 15 amino acids long. Germline V gene sequence: CDR1 LGHNA, CDR2 YSLEER. The CDR3 is CASSQVQGAAYEQYF. CDR3 coding DNA: TGCGCCAGCAGCCAAGTCCAGGGGGCAGCCTACGAGCAGTACTTC.

This clonotype was counted a single time. For the CDR3, the DNA is TGCAGTGCTAGACTAGGGGGCACCGCTAATGAAAAACTGTTTTTT. It translates to CSARLGGTANEKLFF. The J gene is TRBJ1-4, the V gene TRBV20-1; TRBD1 matches 7 bases. Losses at the gene ends were 2 bases for V and 3 bases for J; bases not matched to a gene: 6. This CDR3 region has 15 residues. Germline CDR1 is DFQATT and CDR2 is SNEGSKA (reference sequence).

This clonotype showed up many times. This chain joins TRBV5-1 and TRBJ1-1, with TRBD1 matching over 8 bases. V was clipped by 0 bases and J by 9 bases; unmatched bases: 7. The CDR3 spans 14 residues. Germline assignment: CDR1 SGHRS and CDR2 YFSETQ. Here the CDR3 reads CASSLGGTGGQAFF. The CDR3 DNA reads as TGCGCCAGCAGCTTGGGGGGGACAGGCGGACAAGCTTTCTTT.

The chain has TRBV20-1 and TRBJ1-5; D unresolved. Per germline, CDR1 DFQATT and CDR2 SNEGSKA (reference sequence). Between the trimmed V and J ends, which lost 5 bases and 10 bases, there was a span of 9 bases. There are 10 residues in the CDR3. The CDR3 nucleotides are TGCAGTGCTGGGAGGAACCCCCAGCATTTT. Amino acid sequence: CSAGRNPQHF.

This clonotype came up a few times. The chain recombines TRBV12-3 or TRBV12-4 with TRBJ2-3, with D possibly being TRBD1 (5 bases). This CDR3 spans 14 amino acids. The germline V and J ends were trimmed by 7 bases and 2 bases, with 13 bases remaining between them. CDR3 DNA: TGTGCCAGCACCCTGGGCAGGGACACAGATACGCAGTATTTT. It codes for CASTLGRDTDTQYF.

This clonotype came up many times. This rearrangement joins TRBV19 to TRBJ2-3, with D possibly TRBD1 on 5 matching bases. The V gene's germline CDR1 is LNHDA and CDR2 SQIVND (reference sequence). The CDR3 runs to 12 residues. The V gene lost 10 bases and the J gene lost 0 bases, with 8 bases spanning the gap. CDR3 nucleotides: TGTGCCACCAGACAGAGCACAGATACGCAGTATTTT. This codes for CATRQSTDTQYF.

The chain couples TRBV7-2 to TRBJ1-1; 8 bases are a match to TRBD1. The CDR3 covers 15 residues. Germline V lookup: CDR1 SGHTA, CDR2 FQGNSA. V shed 3 bases, J shed 4 bases, and the junction held 7 bases outside the gene matches. The CDR3 region has the DNA TGTGCCAGCAGCTTGGAAATACAGGGGGGCACTGAAGCTTTCTTT. Amino acid sequence: CASSLEIQGGTEAFF.

CDR3 protein: CASQGPPGAQYF. In DNA form, the CDR3 reads TGTGCCAGCCAGGGACCACCAGGGGCCCAGTACTTC. V is TRBV11-3 and J is TRBJ2-5, with a possible D match to TRBD1 (6 bases). Trimming took 8 bases from V and 9 from J, leaving 16 bases between them. Germline-derived CDR1 and CDR2 are SGHNT and YENEEA. There are 12 residues in the CDR3.

The chain carries TRBV18 and TRBJ2-5; 8 bases match TRBD1. V shed 4 bases, J shed 0 bases, and the junction held 4 bases outside the gene matches. This CDR3 comprises 15 residues. The V gene's germline CDR1 is KGHSH and CDR2 LQKENI. This chain's CDR3 is CASSRGDRYQETQYF. DNA of the CDR3: TGTGCCAGCTCACGCGGGGACAGGTACCAAGAGACCCAGTACTTC.

The chain carries TRBV10-1 and TRBJ2-1; 8 nucleotides agree with TRBD2. The germline V gene has CDR1 WNHNN and CDR2 SYGVQD (reference sequence). The CDR3 is 14 residues long. CDR3 sequence (DNA): TGCGGCGCGGGGGGCATGTACTCCTACAATGAGCAGTTCTTC. Translation gives CGAGGMYSYNEQFF.

This clonotype was observed a few times. The chain is built from TRBV12-3 or TRBV12-4 and TRBJ2-1, with D possibly TRBD1 on 5 matching bases. Trimming left V 5 bases short and J 10 bases short, with 12 bases between. The length of the CDR3 is 12 residues. The CDR3 loop is CASSQRQLEQFF. CDR3 bases: TGTGCCAGCAGTCAACGACAGTTGGAGCAGTTCTTC.

The sample holds a few counts of this clonotype. The chain combines TRBV5-1 with TRBJ2-5; D is unclear. Germline CDR1 and CDR2: SGHRS and YFSETQ. The germline V and J ends were trimmed by 2 bases and 1 base, with 9 bases remaining between them. The CDR3 sequence is 14 residues long. The CDR3 region is CASSFDTVQETQYF. The CDR3 nucleotides read TGCGCCAGCAGCTTCGACACGGTCCAAGAGACCCAGTACTTC.

The genes are TRBV11-2 and TRBJ2-7, with D unclear. V was pared by 1 base and J by 2 bases, with 24 bases between. CDR1 and CDR2 (germline): SGHAT, FQNNGV. The CDR3 loop spans 19 amino acids. The DNA for the CDR3 is TGTGCCAGCAGCTTAGGTGTAGGCGCTCGTGCAGCTTTCACCTACGAGCAGTACTTC. Protein: CASSLGVGARAAFTYEQYF.

The genes are TRBV7-2 and TRBJ2-1; 10 bases fit TRBD2. CDR3 length: 16 residues. Looked up from germline, CDR1 is SGHTA and CDR2 is FQGNSA. Trimming took 2 bases from V and 4 from J; bases not matched to a gene: 5. CDR3 residues: CASSLRGSGRYNEQFF. For the CDR3, the DNA is TGTGCCAGCAGCTTACGAGGTAGCGGGAGGTACAATGAGCAGTTCTTC.